This is a list of T cell receptor beta chains from one sample in a study of CD8 T cells in ankylosing spondylitis. TCRdb reprocessed the 5' RACE reads with MiXCR, giving one entry per CDR3 protein. The sample lists around 770,000 distinct CDR3 sequences, approximately 10% occurring once. The specimen sequenced was blood, either unsorted or a sorted T cell fraction (not recorded which). The receptors were sampled from a male donor with ankylosing spondylitis. Both conserved end residues are part of each CDR3. The order of the fields is J gene, V gene, clone size, D gene, CDR3 DNA, CDR3 protein. The D gene is left open where the match is weak. Clone size appears in some rows only: once, few, many, or a class for an expanded clone.

>TRBJ1-1|TRBV20-1|few|NA
TGCAGTGCTTGGGGTTCGGGGGGGCGTAACGGTGAAGCTTTCTTT
CSAWGSGGRNGEAFF
>TRBJ2-7|TRBV20-1|many|TRBD1
TGCAGACGACCAAAAGGGGGCCAAGAGCAGTACTTC
CRRPKGGQEQYF
>TRBJ2-7|TRBV20-1|few|TRBD2
TGCAGTGCTAGACACGACCCGTCTAGCGGGGGCTCCTACGAGCAGTACTTC
CSARHDPSSGGSYEQYF
>TRBJ2-2|TRBV7-9|few|NA
TGTGCCAGCAGCTTAAGCTGGAACACCGGGGAGCTGTTTTTT
CASSLSWNTGELFF
>TRBJ1-6|TRBV5-6|few|NA
TGTGCCAGCAGCTTGGAAGTGAAAAATTCACCCCTCCACTTT
CASSLEVKNSPLHF
>TRBJ1-4|TRBV10-2|few|NA
TGCGCCAGCAGCTACAGTAATGAAAAACTGTTTTTT
CASSYSNEKLFF
>TRBJ2-7|TRBV7-9|many|NA
TGTGCCAGCAGCTTGCTCGGGACTGGGGTCGGAGAGCAGTACTTC
CASSLLGTGVGEQYF
>TRBJ2-2|TRBV7-2|NA|NA
TGTGCCAGCAGCGTACAGTGGGGGGAGCTGTTTTTT
CASSVQWGELFF
>TRBJ2-3|TRBV7-3|few|TRBD2
TGTGCCAGCAGCTTAAAAGCTAGCGGGGGGCCAGCGGCGCAGTATTTT
CASSLKASGGPAAQYF
>TRBJ1-2|TRBV28|NA|NA
TGTGCCAGCAGCCAAGGGGGGGGACAAGGGTACTATGGCTACACCTTC
CASSQGGGQGYYGYTF
>TRBJ1-1|TRBV30|few|NA
TGTGCCTGGAGTGTTGCCCCAAACAAGAACACTGAAGCTTTCTTT
CAWSVAPNKNTEAFF
>TRBJ2-7|TRBV10-3|NA|NA
TGTGCCATCAGTGAGTCAGTGGATGGAATCTACGAGCAGTACTTC
CAISESVDGIYEQYF